Detailed here is one T cell receptor beta chain. The data stem from a study of blood T cell repertoires in COVID-19. In the original analysis: Amplification with reference gene primers provided the estimates of nucleated cell counts. TCRdb keeps only in-frame clones here, not all; method: immunoSEQ multiplex PCR. For V, J and clone size, that table is used; D and trimming come from the DNA. The sample lists about 150,000 clones; approximately 80% were seen once. Participants reported their clinical history, and cohort assignment relied on those reports. Sequenced sample: PBMCs or T cells enriched from blood (not recorded which). The TCR was taken from a woman aged 40-49 years who had recovered from COVID-19.

CDR3 nucleotide sequence: TGTGCCAGCAGCCCTCGGGAGGAGCGCACTGAAGCTTTCTTT. It specifies CASSPREERTEAFF. V usage is TRBV9 and J usage is TRBJ1-1; D is undetermined. Germline V gene sequence: CDR1 SGDLS, CDR2 YYNGEE. V was trimmed by 4 bases and J by 4 bases, leaving 14 bases between them. This CDR3 contains 14 residues.